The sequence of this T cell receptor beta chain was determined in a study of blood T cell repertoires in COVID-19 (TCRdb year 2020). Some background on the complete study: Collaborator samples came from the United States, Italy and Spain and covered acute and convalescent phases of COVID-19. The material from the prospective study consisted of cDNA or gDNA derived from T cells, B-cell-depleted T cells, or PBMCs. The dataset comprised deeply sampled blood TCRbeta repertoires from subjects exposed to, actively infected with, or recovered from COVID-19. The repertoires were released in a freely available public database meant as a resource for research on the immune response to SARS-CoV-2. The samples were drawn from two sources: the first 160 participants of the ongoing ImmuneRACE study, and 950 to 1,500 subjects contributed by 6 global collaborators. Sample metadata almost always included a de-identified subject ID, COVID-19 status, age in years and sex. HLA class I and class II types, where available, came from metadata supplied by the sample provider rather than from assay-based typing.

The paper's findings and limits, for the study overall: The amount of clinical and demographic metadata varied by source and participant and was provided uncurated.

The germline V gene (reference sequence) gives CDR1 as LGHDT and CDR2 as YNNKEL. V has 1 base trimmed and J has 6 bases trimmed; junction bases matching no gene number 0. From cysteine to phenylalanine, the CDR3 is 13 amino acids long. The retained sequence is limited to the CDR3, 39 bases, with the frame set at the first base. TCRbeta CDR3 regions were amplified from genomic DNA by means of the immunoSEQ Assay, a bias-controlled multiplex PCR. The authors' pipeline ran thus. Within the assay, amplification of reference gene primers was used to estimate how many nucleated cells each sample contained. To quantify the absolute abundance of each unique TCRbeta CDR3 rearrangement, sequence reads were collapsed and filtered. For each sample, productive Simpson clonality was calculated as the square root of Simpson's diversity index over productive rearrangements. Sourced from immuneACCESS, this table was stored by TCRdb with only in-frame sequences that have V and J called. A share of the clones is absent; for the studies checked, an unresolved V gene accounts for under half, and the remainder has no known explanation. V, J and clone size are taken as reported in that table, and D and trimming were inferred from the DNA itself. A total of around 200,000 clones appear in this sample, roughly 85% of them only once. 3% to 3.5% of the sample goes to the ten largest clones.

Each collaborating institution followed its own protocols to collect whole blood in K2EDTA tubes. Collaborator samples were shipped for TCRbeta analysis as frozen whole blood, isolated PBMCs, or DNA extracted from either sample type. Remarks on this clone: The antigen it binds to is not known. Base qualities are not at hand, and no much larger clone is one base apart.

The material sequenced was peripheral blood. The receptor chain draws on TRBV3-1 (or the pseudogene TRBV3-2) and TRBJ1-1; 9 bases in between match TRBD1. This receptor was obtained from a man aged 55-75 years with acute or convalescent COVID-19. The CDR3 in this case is CASSQGQGAEAFF. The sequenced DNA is TGTGCCAGCAGCCAAGGACAGGGGGCTGAAGCTTTCTTT.